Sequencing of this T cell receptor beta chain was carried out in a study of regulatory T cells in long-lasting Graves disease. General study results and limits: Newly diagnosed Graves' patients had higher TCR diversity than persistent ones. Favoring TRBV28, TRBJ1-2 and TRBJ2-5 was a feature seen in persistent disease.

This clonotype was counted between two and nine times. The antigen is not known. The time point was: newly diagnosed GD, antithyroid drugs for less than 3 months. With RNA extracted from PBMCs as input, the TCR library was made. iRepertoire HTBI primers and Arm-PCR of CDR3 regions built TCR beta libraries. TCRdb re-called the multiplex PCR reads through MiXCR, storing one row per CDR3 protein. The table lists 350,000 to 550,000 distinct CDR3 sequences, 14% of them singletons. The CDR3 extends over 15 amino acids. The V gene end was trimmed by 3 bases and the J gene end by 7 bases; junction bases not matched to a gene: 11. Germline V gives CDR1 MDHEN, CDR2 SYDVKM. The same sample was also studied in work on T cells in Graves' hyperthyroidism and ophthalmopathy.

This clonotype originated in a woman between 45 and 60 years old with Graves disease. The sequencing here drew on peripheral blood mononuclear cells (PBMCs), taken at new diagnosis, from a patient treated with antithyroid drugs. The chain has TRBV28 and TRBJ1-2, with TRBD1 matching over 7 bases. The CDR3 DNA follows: TGTGCCAGCAGTTTCAGGAAGGGGGCGATGAGTGGCTACACCTTC. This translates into CASSFRKGAMSGYTF.